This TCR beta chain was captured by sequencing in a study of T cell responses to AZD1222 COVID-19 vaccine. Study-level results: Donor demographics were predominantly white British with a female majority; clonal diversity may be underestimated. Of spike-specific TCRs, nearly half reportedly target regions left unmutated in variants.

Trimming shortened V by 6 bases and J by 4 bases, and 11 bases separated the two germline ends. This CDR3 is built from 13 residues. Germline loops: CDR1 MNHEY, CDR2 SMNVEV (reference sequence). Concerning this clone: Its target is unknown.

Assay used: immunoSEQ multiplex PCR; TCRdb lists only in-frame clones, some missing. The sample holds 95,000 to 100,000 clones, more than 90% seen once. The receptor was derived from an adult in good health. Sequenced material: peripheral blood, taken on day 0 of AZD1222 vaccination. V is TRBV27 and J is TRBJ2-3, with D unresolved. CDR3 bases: TGTGCCAGCAGCACTCCCGTCGCAGATACGCAGTATTTT. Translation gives CASSTPVADTQYF.